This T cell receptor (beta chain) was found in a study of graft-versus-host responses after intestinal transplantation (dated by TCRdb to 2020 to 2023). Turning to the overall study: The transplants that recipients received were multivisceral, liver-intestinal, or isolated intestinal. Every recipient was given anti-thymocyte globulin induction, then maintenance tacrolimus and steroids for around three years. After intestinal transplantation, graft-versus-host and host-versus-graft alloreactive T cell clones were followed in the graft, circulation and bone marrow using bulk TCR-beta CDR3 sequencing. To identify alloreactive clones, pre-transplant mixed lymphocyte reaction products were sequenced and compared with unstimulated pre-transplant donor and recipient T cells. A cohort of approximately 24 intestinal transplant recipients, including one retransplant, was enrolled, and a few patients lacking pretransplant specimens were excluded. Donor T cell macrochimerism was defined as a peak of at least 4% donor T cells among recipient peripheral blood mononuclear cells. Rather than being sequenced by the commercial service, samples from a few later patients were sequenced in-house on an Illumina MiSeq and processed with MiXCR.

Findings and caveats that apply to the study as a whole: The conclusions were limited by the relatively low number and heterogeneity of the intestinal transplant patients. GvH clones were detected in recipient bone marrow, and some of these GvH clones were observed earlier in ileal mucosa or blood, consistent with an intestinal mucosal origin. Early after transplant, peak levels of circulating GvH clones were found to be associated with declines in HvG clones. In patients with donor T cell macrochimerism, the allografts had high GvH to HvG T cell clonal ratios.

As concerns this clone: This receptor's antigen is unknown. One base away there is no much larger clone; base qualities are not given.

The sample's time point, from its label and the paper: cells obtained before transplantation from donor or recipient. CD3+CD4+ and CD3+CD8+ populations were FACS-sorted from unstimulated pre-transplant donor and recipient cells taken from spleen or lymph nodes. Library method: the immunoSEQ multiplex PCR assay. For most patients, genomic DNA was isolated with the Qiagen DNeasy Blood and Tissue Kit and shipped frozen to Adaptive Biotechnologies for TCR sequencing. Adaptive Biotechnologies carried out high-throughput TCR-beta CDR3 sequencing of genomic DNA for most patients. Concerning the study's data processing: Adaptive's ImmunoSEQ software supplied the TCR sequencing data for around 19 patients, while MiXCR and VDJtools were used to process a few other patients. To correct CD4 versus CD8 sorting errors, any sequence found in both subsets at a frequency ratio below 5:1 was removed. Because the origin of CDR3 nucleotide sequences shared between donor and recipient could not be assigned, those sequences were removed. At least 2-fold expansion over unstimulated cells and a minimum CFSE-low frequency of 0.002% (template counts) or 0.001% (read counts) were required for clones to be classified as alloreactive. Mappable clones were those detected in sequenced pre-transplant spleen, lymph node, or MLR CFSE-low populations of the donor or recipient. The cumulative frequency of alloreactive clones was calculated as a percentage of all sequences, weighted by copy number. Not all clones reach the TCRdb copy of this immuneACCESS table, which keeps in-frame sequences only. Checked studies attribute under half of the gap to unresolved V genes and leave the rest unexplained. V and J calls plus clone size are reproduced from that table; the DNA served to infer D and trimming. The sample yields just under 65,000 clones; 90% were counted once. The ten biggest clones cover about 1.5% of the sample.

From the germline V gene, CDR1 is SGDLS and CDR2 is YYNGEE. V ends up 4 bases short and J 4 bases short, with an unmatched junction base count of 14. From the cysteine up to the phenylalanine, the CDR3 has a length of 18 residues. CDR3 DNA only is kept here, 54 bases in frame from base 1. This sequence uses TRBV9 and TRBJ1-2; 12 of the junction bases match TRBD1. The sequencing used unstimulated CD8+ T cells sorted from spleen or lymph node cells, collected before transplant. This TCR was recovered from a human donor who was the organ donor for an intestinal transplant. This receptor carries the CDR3 CASSPPGTGGALGYGYTF. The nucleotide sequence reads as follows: TGTGCCAGCAGCCCCCCCGGGACAGGGGGCGCCCTGGGCTATGGCTACACCTTC. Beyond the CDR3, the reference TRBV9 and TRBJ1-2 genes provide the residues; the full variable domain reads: DSGVTQTPKHLITATGQRVTLRCSPRSGDLSVYWYQQSLDQGLQFLIQYYNGEERAKGNILERFSAQQFPDLHSELNLSSLELGDSALYFCASSPPGTGGALGYGYTFGSGTRLTVV.